The T cell receptor (beta chain) under discussion was sequenced for a study of T cells in Graves' hyperthyroidism and ophthalmopathy. This clonotype showed up many times. Its specificity is unknown. Amplification of TCR beta CDR3 regions was performed using RNA transcripts as template. A first-round RT-PCR of the TCR CDR3 used the HTBI primer set. Using its own MiXCR run on the multiplex PCR reads, TCRdb lists one record per CDR3 protein. Of about 270,000 distinct CDR3 sequences listed, less than 30% are singletons. The study left out patients who had uncontrolled infection, other autoimmune disease, pregnancy or lactation. Whole-study results and caveats: Blood also contained most expanded thyroid clonotypes above 0.001.

CDR3 length: 15 amino acids. Trimming stripped 2 bases from V and 4 bases from J, with 9 bases between. This chain uses TRBV12-3 or TRBV12-4 with TRBJ2-6; no clear D. The sequenced sample was blood. This clonotype was sampled from a middle-aged man with Graves' hyperthyroidism that later progressed to Graves' ophthalmopathy. Written as DNA, the CDR3 is TGTGCCAGCAGTTTAATGGGGATGGGGGCCAACGTCCTGACTTTC. This sequence encodes CASSLMGMGANVLTF.